Sequencing of this TCR beta chain was carried out in a study of blood T cell repertoires in COVID-19. On the study more broadly: The cDNA or gDNA used as material had been derived from T cells, B-cell-depleted T cells, or PBMCs.

The protocol was immunoSEQ multiplex PCR, while the TCRdb copy is restricted to in-frame clones and leaves out a portion. Here the sample spans approximately 220,000 clones, approximately 80% being singletons. Comment on this clone: This specimen includes other DNA sequences encoding the same CDR3.

The receptor was isolated from a middle-aged woman with acute COVID-19. What was sequenced was PBMCs or T cells enriched from blood (not recorded which).

As DNA, the CDR3 is TGTGCCAGCAGTCCCCGCAGGGGGAATGGCTACACCTTC. This gives the protein CASSPRRGNGYTF. The rearrangement links TRBV12-3 or TRBV12-4 to TRBJ1-2; the match to TRBD1 covers 7 bases. V lost 5 bases, J lost 6 bases, and 6 bases stayed unmatched. The CDR3 extends over 13 amino acids.